The 12 T cell receptor beta chains below come from one sample, sequenced in a study of CD4+ T cells in melanoma. Produced via immunoSEQ multiplex PCR; TCRdb's table is partial and in-frame only. The table shows roughly 110,000 clones, with about 92% occurring only once. Material for sequencing was peripheral blood. These TCRs come from a human donor with melanoma.

This clone was detected once. For the CDR3, the DNA is TGTGCCAGCACCGAGGTGGGGGACGAGCAGTACTTC. Its protein product is CASTEVGDEQYF. The chain is built from TRBV2 and TRBJ2-7; D might be TRBD1 or TRBD2, each matching 5 bases. The germline CDR1 and CDR2 sequences are SNHLY and FYNNEI. This CDR3 has 12 residues. Trimming removed 7 bases at V and 5 bases at J, with 12 bases between. Based on the CDR3 plus reference TRBV2 and TRBJ2-7, the full variable domain is EPEVTQTPSHQVTQMGQEVILRCVPISNHLYFYWYRQILGQKVEFLVSFYNNEISEKSEIFDDQFSVERPDGSNFTLKIRSTKLEDSAMYFCASTEVGDEQYFGPGTRLTVT.

This clone was picked up one time. The J gene is TRBJ2-5, the V gene TRBV7-9; possible D gene TRBD1, 5 bases. The germline V gene encodes CDR1 SEHNR and CDR2 FQNEAQ (reference sequence). The V end lost 1 base, the J end lost 7 bases, and 16 bases lay between the germline ends. The CDR3 runs to 15 residues. CDR3 sequence (DNA): TGTGCCAGCAGCTTAGTGCTGGGGCCGGATTCGACCCAGTACTTC. This codes for CASSLVLGPDSTQYF.

The chain combines TRBV5-1 with TRBJ2-1, with TRBD1 matching over 7 bases. Germline CDR1 SGHRS, CDR2 YFSETQ. The CDR3 runs 13 residues. V dropped 4 bases and J dropped 4; count of bases not matched to a gene: 2. Here the CDR3 reads CASSRDSYNEQFF. In nucleotides, the CDR3 is TGCGCCAGCAGCCGGGACAGTTACAATGAGCAGTTCTTC.

This chain joins TRBV6-5 and TRBJ2-1; D ambiguous. Looked up from germline, CDR1 is MNHEY and CDR2 is SVGAGI. Trimming took 9 bases from V and 2 from J, leaving 5 bases between them. This CDR3 region has 11 residues. The CDR3 DNA reads as TGTGCCAGTGGAACCTACAATGAGCAGTTCTTC. Its translation is CASGTYNEQFF.

This clone occurred once. V usage is TRBV7-7 and J usage is TRBJ2-1; perhaps TRBD2 as D (5 bases). The CDR3 consists of 15 residues. The ends were cut back, 1 base at V and 3 bases at J, with 10 bases in the middle. Germline loops: CDR1 SSHAT, CDR2 FNYEAQ (reference sequence). CDR3 sequence: CASSLDAGLYNEQFF. The CDR3 nucleotides read TGTGCCAGCAGCTTAGATGCGGGCCTCTACAATGAGCAGTTCTTC.

The chain joins TRBV29-1 to TRBJ2-3; TRBD1 aligns across 7 bases. V lost 0 bases and J lost 2; bases outside the gene matches: 5. The CDR3 extends over 15 amino acids. CDR1 is SQVTM, CDR2 ANQGSEA, per germline. The CDR3 DNA reads TGCAGCGTTGAAGAGCTAACAGGGGCCACAGATACGCAGTATTTT. It translates to CSVEELTGATDTQYF.

The chain uses TRBV7-3 and TRBJ2-3; 8 bases align to TRBD2. The CDR3 is 15 residues long. V lost 5 bases, J lost 3 bases, and 7 bases stayed unmatched. Germline V gives CDR1 SGHTA, CDR2 FQGTGA. The CDR3 DNA is TGTGCCAGCAGCCCGGGACTAGAGGGGACAGATACGCAGTATTTT. This translates into CASSPGLEGTDTQYF. The full variable domain, in which reference TRBV7-3 and TRBJ2-3 provide the parts outside the CDR3, is GAGVSQTPSNKVTEKGKYVELRCDPISGHTALYWYRQSLGQGPEFLIYFQGTGAADDSGLPNDRFFAVRPEGSVSTLKIQRTERGDSAVYLCASSPGLEGTDTQYFGPGTRLTVL.

For the CDR3, the DNA is TGTGCCAGCAGTGACGGACAGAGGATGGGCAATGAGCAGTTCTTC. Translating it yields CASSDGQRMGNEQFF. The V and J genes are TRBV27 and TRBJ2-1; tentative D call: TRBD1 (6 bases). This CDR3 is 15 amino acids long. Trimming removed 5 bases at V and 6 bases at J, with 17 bases between. Germline V gene data show CDR1 as MNHEY and CDR2 as SMNVEV (reference sequence).

V is TRBV7-2 and J is TRBJ1-1; 8 nucleotides align to TRBD1. The CDR3 is 15 amino acids. V trimming: 2 bases; J trimming: 6 bases; junction bases outside the gene matches: 8. Germline V lookup: CDR1 SGHTA, CDR2 FQGNSA. Here the CDR3 reads CASSLSDRAVAEAFF. The CDR3 DNA reads TGTGCCAGCAGCTTATCGGACAGGGCGGTTGCTGAAGCTTTCTTT.

V usage is TRBV21-1 and J usage is TRBJ1-1. TRBV21-1 is designated a pseudogene. There are 14 residues in the CDR3. The CDR3 coding sequence is TGTGCCAGCAGCCCCCCAAGGGTGAACACTGAAGCTTTCTTT. Protein sequence: CASSPPRVNTEAFF.

This clone was recorded only once. V is TRBV27 and J is TRBJ1-2; D call uncertain. The CDR3 is made up of 17 amino acids. Germline V lookup: CDR1 MNHEY, CDR2 SMNVEV (reference sequence). V was cut by 4 bases and J by 1 base, with 19 bases left in between. CDR3 bases: TGTGCCAGCAGTTCCAGCCTCGGACCGCTCAGTAACTATGGCTACACCTTC. This translates into CASSSSLGPLSNYGYTF.

The CDR3 coding sequence is TGTGCCAGCAGGAAGGGGCTAGATACGCAGTATTTT. Protein: CASRKGLDTQYF. The chain employs TRBV25-1 and TRBJ2-3; tentatively, D is TRBD1 (5 bases). Trimming stripped 6 bases from V and 5 bases from J, with 9 bases between. Germline CDR1 is MGHDK and CDR2 is SYGVNS. This CDR3 is built from 12 residues. The full variable domain, in which reference TRBV25-1 and TRBJ2-3 provide the parts outside the CDR3, is EADIYQTPRYLVIGTGKKITLECSQTMGHDKMYWYQQDPGMELHLIHYSYGVNSTEKGDLSSESTVSRIRTEHFPLTLESARPSHTSQYLCASRKGLDTQYFGPGTRLTVL.